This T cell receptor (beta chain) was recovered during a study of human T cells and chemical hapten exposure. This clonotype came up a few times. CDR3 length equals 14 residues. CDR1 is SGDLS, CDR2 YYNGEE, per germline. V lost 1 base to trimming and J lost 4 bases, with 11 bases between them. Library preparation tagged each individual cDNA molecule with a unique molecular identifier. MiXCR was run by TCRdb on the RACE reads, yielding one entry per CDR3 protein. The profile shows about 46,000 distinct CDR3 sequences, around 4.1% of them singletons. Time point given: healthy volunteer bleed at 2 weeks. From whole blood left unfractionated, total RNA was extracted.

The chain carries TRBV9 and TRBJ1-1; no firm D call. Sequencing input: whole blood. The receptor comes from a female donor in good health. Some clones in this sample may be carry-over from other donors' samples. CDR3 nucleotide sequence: TGTGCCAGCAGCGTATTTTCCTGGGGCACTGAAGCTTTCTTT. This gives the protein CASSVFSWGTEAFF.